The 13 T cell receptor beta chains in this list originate from one sample, sequenced in a study of CD8+CD57+ T cells in acquired aplastic anemia. Previously, flow cytometry had revealed CD8+CD57+ cell expansion in the patients chosen for sequencing. Genomic DNA served as template for TCR beta VDJ and CDR3 profiling. TCRdb analysed the reads with MiXCR anew, one entry per CDR3 protein. The table includes some 160,000 distinct CDR3 sequences, roughly half detected once. Material: sorted CD4+, CD8+, or CD8+CD57+ T cells (not recorded which) from PBMCs. The receptors were sampled from a human donor with aplastic anemia.

This clonotype showed up just a few times. This rearrangement joins TRBV10-1 to TRBJ1-2; possible D gene TRBD1, 5 bases. There are 15 residues in the CDR3. Between the trimmed V and J ends, which lost 7 bases and 4 bases, there was a span of 19 bases. Germline assignment: CDR1 WNHNN and CDR2 SYGVQD (reference sequence). The CDR3 DNA sequence: TGCGCCAGCATGGGGGTAAGGGGCCCCGGCTATGGCTACACCTTC. Amino acid sequence: CASMGVRGPGYGYTF.

This chain uses TRBV11-3 with TRBJ1-1; tentatively, D is TRBD1 (6 bases). The V gene lost 5 bases and the J gene lost 3 bases, with 16 bases spanning the gap. Germline-derived CDR1 and CDR2 are SGHNT and YENEEA. The CDR3 spans 15 residues. The CDR3: CASSAHRACYTEAFF. In DNA form, the CDR3 reads TGTGCCAGCAGCGCCCACAGGGCTTGTTACACTGAAGCTTTCTTT.

This clonotype showed up just a few times. The chain links TRBV7-3 to TRBJ2-5; the D is unclear. V lost 6 bases, J lost 3 bases, and 11 bases lay in between. The CDR3 extends over 13 amino acids. Germline assignment: CDR1 SGHTA and CDR2 FQGTGA. This chain's CDR3 is CASSTSSEETQYF. In DNA form, the CDR3 reads TGTGCCAGCAGTACATCGAGTGAAGAGACCCAGTACTTC.

The V and J genes are TRBV7-2 and TRBJ1-2; 9 bases align to TRBD1. The CDR3 length is 15 residues. After removal of 6 bases from V and 9 bases from J, the junction contained 14 bases not matched to a gene. Germline CDR1 SGHTA, CDR2 FQGNSA. The CDR3 nucleotides are TGTGCCAGCAGGCCACAAACCCGGGACAGGGTACGCTACACCTTC. Protein product: CASRPQTRDRVRYTF.

The J gene is TRBJ2-7, the V gene TRBV2; 7 positions match TRBD1. Germline CDR1 and CDR2: SNHLY and FYNNEI. The V and J ends lost 5 bases and 5 bases, in that order; junction bases with no gene match: 6. The CDR3 length is 13 residues. The chain's CDR3 is CASSLMGQNEQYF. The CDR3 coding sequence is TGTGCCAGCAGTTTGATGGGACAGAACGAGCAGTACTTC.

This clonotype showed up just a few times. This likely comes from a read error, as the CDR3 has no conserved phenylalanine or tryptophan at its end. The V gene is TRBV15, the J gene TRBJ2-5; D gene ambiguous. TRBJ2-1 matches the DNA end more closely, so the J call is doubtful. The CDR3 has 11 residues. Germline assignment: CDR1 LNHNV and CDR2 YYDKDF (reference sequence). CDR3 DNA: TGTGCCACCAGCAGTGGGTGGACCCAGTTCGTC. Protein: CATSSGWTQFV.

This sequence joins TRBV4-1 and TRBJ2-1; TRBD2 aligns across 10 bases. V trimming: 4 bases; J trimming: 4 bases; junction bases outside the gene matches: 10. The CDR3 length is 17 residues. Germline values: CDR1 MGHRA, CDR2 YSYEKL. Here the CDR3 reads CASSLLTSSGGYNEQFF. DNA of the CDR3: TGCGCCAGCAGCCTCCTTACCTCTAGCGGGGGATACAATGAGCAGTTCTTC.

The chain recombines TRBV7-9 with TRBJ2-7; the D is unclear. The CDR3 has 15 amino acids. V was pared by 4 bases and J by 0 bases, with 13 bases between. Germline V lookup: CDR1 SEHNR, CDR2 FQNEAQ (reference sequence). The CDR3 DNA reads as TGTGCCAGCAGCTCCCGGAAGGGAAGCTCCTACGAGCAGTACTTC. Residues: CASSSRKGSSYEQYF.

The chain carries TRBV9 and TRBJ1-1, with unresolved D. CDR1 and CDR2 from the germline V gene are SGDLS and YYNGEE. The CDR3 totals 14 residues. The V end was cut by 4 bases, the J end by 0 bases, with 10 bases between. CDR3 nucleotide sequence: TGTGCCAGCAGCCCAATGGAGATGAACACTGAAGCTTTCTTT. The encoded protein is CASSPMEMNTEAFF. The full variable domain, in which reference TRBV9 and TRBJ1-1 provide the parts outside the CDR3, is DSGVTQTPKHLITATGQRVTLRCSPRSGDLSVYWYQQSLDQGLQFLIQYYNGEERAKGNILERFSAQQFPDLHSELNLSSLELGDSALYFCASSPMEMNTEAFFGQGTRLTVV.

Notes on this clonotype: A read error is possible here, since a much larger clone lies one base away. This chain connects TRBV4-2 to TRBJ2-7, with D possibly being TRBD2 (5 bases). The germline V gene has CDR1 LGHNA and CDR2 YNFKEQ. There are 18 residues in the CDR3. CDR3 protein: CAGSQDYDPRESSYEQYF. CDR3 DNA: TGTGCCGGCAGCCAAGATTATGACCCTAGGGAGAGCTCCTACGAGCAGTACTTC.

This clonotype qualifies as medium-sized (0.01 to 0.1%). This sequence joins TRBV7-8 and TRBJ1-2, with 8 bases that match TRBD1. With V trimmed by 1 base and J by 8 bases, 3 bases remained unmatched. Germline CDR1 reads SGHVS; CDR2 reads FQNEAQ. This CDR3 is 13 amino acids long. Here the CDR3 reads CASSLVRGHGYTF. Here the CDR3 DNA reads TGTGCCAGCAGCTTAGTCAGGGGGCACGGCTACACCTTC.

This chain joins TRBV10-2 and TRBJ1-4, with a weak D call TRBD1 (5 bases). V was pared by 9 bases and J by 2 bases, with 10 bases between. The CDR3 loop spans 13 amino acids. Germline lookup yields CDR1 WSHSY and CDR2 SAAADI. The DNA of the CDR3 is TGCGCCAGTGGGGGGGAGACTAATGAAAAACTGTTTTTT. Amino acid sequence: CASGGETNEKLFF.

In this sample, this clonotype turned up a few times. This chain joins TRBV30 and TRBJ2-3; D ambiguous. The V gene lost 0 bases and the J gene lost 2 bases, with 12 bases spanning the gap. The germline CDR1 and CDR2 sequences are GTSNPN and SVGIG (reference sequence). The CDR3 spans 15 residues. CDR3 in DNA: TGTGCCTGGAGTGTAAGGAAAGCATCCACAGATACGCAGTATTTT. Its protein product is CAWSVRKASTDTQYF.